This entry concerns a single T cell receptor (beta chain). The antigen is undetermined. The data are from a study of siplizumab effects on memory and regulatory T cells. The study, taken as a whole, reports: The drug siplizumab significantly decreased the alloreactive sequences that could be traced to unstimulated CD4+ memory cells. There were only a minor fraction of alloreactive clones that mapped to unstimulated subsets.

Per individual sample, 100,000 or so TCR templates were assayed. Generated by immunoSEQ multiplex PCR, the TCRdb table keeps only in-frame clones and is missing some. This table has 110,000 or so clones, 90% to 95% appearing once. The receptor's source is a human donor in good health. The sample comprised Tregs sorted from blood.

The CDR3, as DNA: TGTGCCAGCAGTCCCCCCAGGCACGAGCAGTACTTC. Translating gives CASSPPRHEQYF. The rearrangement joins TRBV6-5 to TRBJ2-7; D gene ambiguous. The CDR3 runs to 12 residues. Germline assignment: CDR1 MNHEY and CDR2 SVGAGI. Trimming removed 5 bases from V and 5 bases from J, with 10 bases in between.